A selection of T cell receptor beta chains follows, all from one sample in a study of response to subunit inactivated influenza vaccine. Using its own MiXCR run on the RT-PCR reads, TCRdb lists one record per CDR3 protein. The repertoire holds 700,000 to 900,000 distinct CDR3 sequences, around 21% seen once, with roughly 10% in the top ten. This sample comprised PBMCs from blood, obtained 5 to 6 days after vaccination. These receptors all come from a man aged 50-59 years who received an inactivated influenza vaccine. The conserved cysteine and the conserved F or W are not part of the CDR3 here. The order of the fields is V gene, J gene, CDR3 protein.

TRBV7-2,TRBJ2-3,ASSSHLSGGDTQY
TRBV20-1,TRBJ2-2,SARGTSRNTGVLF
TRBV20-1,TRBJ2-3,SARAGVGGVDTQY
TRBV4-3,TRBJ2-1,ASSQERLAVYNEQF
TRBV5-1,TRBJ2-5,ASNSEEETQY
TRBV4-3,TRBJ1-2,ASSSSTGAYYGYT
TRBV12-3/TRBV12-4,TRBJ2-1,ASRETSGRAQLENEQF
TRBV3-1,TRBJ2-1,ASSQRVNEQF
TRBV5-1,TRBJ1-5,ASSPTGQVNQPQH
TRBV7-3,TRBJ2-2,ASSLTAGVGGELF
TRBV20-1,TRBJ2-5,SARKQAETQY
TRBV5-1,TRBJ1-1,ASSGGQGKNTEAF
TRBV20-1,TRBJ2-5,SASRAGGQETQY
TRBV11-1,TRBJ2-3,ASSLTRQGMVRTDTQY
TRBV21-1,TRBJ2-3,ASSRKGAGDTQY
TRBV20-1,TRBJ1-1,SASRNRGRTEAF
TRBV5-1,TRBJ2-2,ASSFGTALDTGELF
TRBV4-1,TRBJ2-7,ASSQEQPDRGGEQY
TRBV6-2/TRBV6-3,TRBJ2-6,ASLREGSPFSGANVLT
TRBV6-1,TRBJ2-1,ASSLMRNNEQF
TRBV12-3/TRBV12-4,TRBJ1-5,ASSFGRGYQPQH
TRBV4-3,TRBJ2-1,ASSQEETNEQF
TRBV2,TRBJ1-4,ASTGTTNEKLF
TRBV7-2,TRBJ2-4,ASSPPGKNIQY
TRBV7-3,TRBJ1-6,ASSLTGILGSPLH
TRBV5-6,TRBJ2-2,ASSLDTGTGELF
TRBV19,TRBJ2-2,ASSRGQELTGELF
TRBV4-3,TRBJ2-2,ASSGAGSFGELF
TRBV2,TRBJ1-1,ASSRGGINTEAF
TRBV5-1,TRBJ2-4,ASSSTGAGNIQY
TRBV6-5,TRBJ2-1,ASSYSQSNSNEQF
TRBV20-1,TRBJ2-5,SASRDRETQY
TRBV12-3/TRBV12-4,TRBJ2-5,ASSLAGGHETQY
TRBV12-3/TRBV12-4,TRBJ2-2,ASSFEGNTGELF
TRBV4-2,TRBJ2-7,ASSQGTGHNYEQY
TRBV4-1,TRBJ1-1,ASSQDRLLNTEAF
TRBV7-9,TRBJ2-3,ASSPKTRLADTQY
TRBV12-3/TRBV12-4,TRBJ2-1,ASARALYEQF
TRBV7-2,TRBJ2-1,ASSLTGVRWDEQF
TRBV20-1,TRBJ2-1,SAKAGISYNEQF
TRBV11-2,TRBJ2-1,ASSFRGRARPGSYNEQF
TRBV4-2,TRBJ1-3,ASSQDPAGNTIY
TRBV28,TRBJ2-5,ASSLFGGTRLATQY
TRBV6-1,TRBJ2-7,ASSELRSSYEQY
TRBV5-1,TRBJ2-6,ASSPFSSSGANVLT
TRBV9,TRBJ2-4,ASSVGAGWAKNIQY
TRBV20-1,TRBJ2-3,SARVRRTSTDTQY